This T cell receptor beta chain was sequenced in a study of response to subunit inactivated influenza vaccine (dated by TCRdb to the late 2010s). Notes on the research overall: Deep quantitative T cell receptor repertoire profiling was used in the study to track responses to a trivalent subunit inactivated influenza vaccine. Study-wide conclusions, independent of this receptor: The authors suggested that each seasonal influenza vaccination may recruit only a limited number of new T cells.

This clonotype was counted only a few times. The target of this receptor is not known. It has no much larger one-base neighbor in the sample; base qualities were not kept. The library was prepared using RT-PCR. Sequencing relied on an Illumina HiSeq 2500. The public reads were reprocessed in TCRdb via fastp at Q25 and MiXCR, keeping in-frame beta chains. Here each entry gathers all rows of one CDR3 protein and keeps the most common genes and DNA. Within this sample are fewer than 350,000 distinct CDR3 sequences, with just over 20% of them counted one time only. Together, the top ten hold roughly a tenth of the sample. The sample in question was PBMCs from blood, obtained about 20 months after vaccination. The receptor was derived from a man between 45 and 75 years old who received an inactivated influenza vaccine. Donor details come from another sample of the same person, matched by shared clones.

For the CDR3, the sequence is CASSPQGTGNTIYF. The base sequence is TGTGCCAGCAGTCCACAGGGGACTGGAAACACCATATATTTT. The chain is encoded by TRBV27 joined to TRBJ1-3, with 7 bases matching TRBD1. The germline V gene (reference sequence) specifies MNHEY as CDR1 and SMNVEV as CDR2. Spanning cysteine to phenylalanine, the CDR3 consists of 14 amino acids. This entry keeps only the CDR3 DNA: 42 bases, framed from base 1. V trim: 5 bases; J trim: 2 bases; unmatched bases: 3.